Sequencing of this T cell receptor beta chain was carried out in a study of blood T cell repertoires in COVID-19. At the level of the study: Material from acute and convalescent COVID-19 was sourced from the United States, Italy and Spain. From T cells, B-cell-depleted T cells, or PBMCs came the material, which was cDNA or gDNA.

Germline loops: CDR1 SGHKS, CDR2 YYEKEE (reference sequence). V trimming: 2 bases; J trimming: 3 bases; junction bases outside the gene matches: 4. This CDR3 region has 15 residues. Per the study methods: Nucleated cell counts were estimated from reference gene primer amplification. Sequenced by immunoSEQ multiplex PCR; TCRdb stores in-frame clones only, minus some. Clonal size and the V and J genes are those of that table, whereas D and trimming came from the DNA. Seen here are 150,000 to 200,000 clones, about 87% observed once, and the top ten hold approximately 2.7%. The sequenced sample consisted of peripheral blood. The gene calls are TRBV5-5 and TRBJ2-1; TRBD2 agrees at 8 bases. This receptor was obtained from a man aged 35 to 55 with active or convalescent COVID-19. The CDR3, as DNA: TGTGCCAGCAGCTTCGGTAGCGGGGACTACAATGAGCAGTTCTTC. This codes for CASSFGSGDYNEQFF.